These 2 T cell receptor beta chains were sequenced from one sample in a study of radiation and T cells in renal cell carcinoma. Produced via immunoSEQ multiplex PCR; TCRdb's table is partial and in-frame only. The profile shows around 99,000 clones, approximately 82% of them singletons. Sample time point: blood 4 weeks post-SBRT, at nephrectomy. Treatment: 15 Gy SBRT to primary tumor, nephrectomy 4 weeks later. The sample in question was blood, obtained from a patient whose treatment included radiotherapy and nephrectomy. Receptors were obtained from a man aged 60 to 69 with renal cell carcinoma.

This chain uses TRBV28 with TRBJ1-2; D call uncertain. Trimming removed 1 base at V and 1 base at J, with 13 bases between. CDR1 is MDHEN and CDR2 is SYDVKM in the germline V gene. There are 16 residues in the CDR3. The CDR3 sequence: CASSLLTPQLNYGYTF. CDR3 DNA: TGTGCCAGCAGTTTATTGACCCCGCAACTTAACTATGGCTACACCTTC.

The chain is built from TRBV5-1 and TRBJ1-3; no firm D call. V shed 0 bases and J shed 0 bases, with 4 bases lying between them. Germline V CDR1 and CDR2: SGHRS, YFSETQ. This CDR3 contains 14 residues. Here the CDR3 DNA reads TGCGCCAGCAGCTTGGAAGGCTCTGGAAACACCATATATTTT. This codes for CASSLEGSGNTIYF. Supplemented by reference TRBV5-1 and TRBJ1-3, the full variable domain reads KAGVTQTPRYLIKTRGQQVTLSCSPISGHRSVSWYQQTPGQGLQFLFEYFSETQRNKGNFPGRFSGRQFSNSRSEMNVSTLELGDSALYLCASSLEGSGNTIYFGEGSWLTVV.